The TCR beta chain under discussion was sequenced for a study of T-cell memory formation after mild COVID-19. The overall study: For the most part, TCR clusters were specific to one donor. General observations from the study: Nothing confirmed that second-wave clones peaking on day 37 were specific for SARS-CoV-2. Of the contracting clones, CD4+ ones lay mainly in CM and EM, and CD8+ ones in EMRA.

The germline V and J ends were trimmed by 0 bases and 1 base, with 10 bases remaining between them. The CDR3 spans 15 residues. Germline V gene lookup returns CDR1 MNHEY and CDR2 SVGAGI. This clonotype was seen at least ten times. What it binds is unknown. TCRdb re-analysed the 5' RACE reads in MiXCR, keeping a single row per CDR3 protein. In the table there are some 410,000 distinct CDR3 sequences, more than 20% of which are singletons. This sequence was found in an adult woman who had mild COVID-19 (a few samples of this study predate the infection). Cell type and time point are not known. The material sequenced was PBMCs or a T cell subset sorted from them (not recorded which). This chain joins TRBV6-5 and TRBJ2-7; D unresolved. The CDR3, as DNA: TGTGCCAGCAGTTACTCTGGGTGGGGTTCCTACGAGCAGTACTTC. This encodes CASSYSGWGSYEQYF.